Sequencing of this T cell receptor (beta chain) was carried out in a study of cytomegalovirus exposure and HLA in healthy donors. Remarks on this clone: Its target is not known.

Germline CDR1 is SNHLY and CDR2 is FYNNEI. The CDR3 sequence is 13 residues long. V was clipped by 6 bases and J by 1 base, with 9 bases between them. Broader study findings: Because they were indistinguishable, some V segments, including TRBV6-2 and TRBV6-3, were excluded. Common viral pathogens seemed to be connected with several of the most significant clusters, according to a later analysis.

The study ran its PCR with 60 Vbeta and 13 Jbeta primers. The data were produced by immunoSEQ multiplex PCR, yet TCRdb's version contains in-frame clones alone and is incomplete. The profile covers some 200,000 clones, with around 89% appearing a single time and more than 0.8% taken by the ten largest. The TCR was taken from a woman aged 18-35 years in good health and CMV-seronegative. This rearrangement joins TRBV2 to TRBJ1-1; TRBD1 might be the D (6 bases). The sequencing input was PBMCs. The CDR3 region is CASSGQPNTEAFF. The CDR3, as DNA: TGTGCCAGCAGCGGACAGCCGAACACTGAAGCTTTCTTT.